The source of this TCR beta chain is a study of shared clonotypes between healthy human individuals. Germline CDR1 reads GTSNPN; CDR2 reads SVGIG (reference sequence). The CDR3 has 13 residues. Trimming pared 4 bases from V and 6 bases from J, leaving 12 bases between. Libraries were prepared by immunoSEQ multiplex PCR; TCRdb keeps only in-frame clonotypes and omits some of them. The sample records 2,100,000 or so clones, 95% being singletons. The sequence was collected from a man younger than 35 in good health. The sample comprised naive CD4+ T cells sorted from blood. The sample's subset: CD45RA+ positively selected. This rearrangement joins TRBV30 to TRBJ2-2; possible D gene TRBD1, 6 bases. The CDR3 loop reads CAWTTGYPGELFF. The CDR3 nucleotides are TGTGCCTGGACTACAGGGTACCCCGGGGAGCTGTTTTTT.